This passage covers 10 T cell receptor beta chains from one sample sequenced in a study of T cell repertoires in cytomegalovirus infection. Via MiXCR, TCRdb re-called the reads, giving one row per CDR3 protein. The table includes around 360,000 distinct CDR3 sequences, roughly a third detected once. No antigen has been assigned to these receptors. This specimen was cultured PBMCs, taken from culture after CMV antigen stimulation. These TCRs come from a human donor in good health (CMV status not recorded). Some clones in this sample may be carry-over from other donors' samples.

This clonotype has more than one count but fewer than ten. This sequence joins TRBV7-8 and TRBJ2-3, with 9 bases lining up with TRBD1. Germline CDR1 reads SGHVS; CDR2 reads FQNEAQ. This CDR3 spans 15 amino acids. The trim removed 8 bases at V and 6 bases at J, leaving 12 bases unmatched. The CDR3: CASLGTGQKVDTQYF. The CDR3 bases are TGTGCCAGCTTGGGGACAGGGCAAAAAGTGGATACGCAGTATTTT.

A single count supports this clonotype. As DNA, the CDR3 is TGTGCCAGCAGTGATTTAGCGGAAGCCGGGGAGCTGTTTTTT. Translating gives CASSDLAEAGELFF. The chain links TRBV6-8 to TRBJ2-2; tentative D call: TRBD2 (6 bases). CDR3 length: 14 amino acids. Germline V gene data show CDR1 as MNHGY and CDR2 as SAAAGT. Trimming took 5 bases from V and 6 from J, leaving 13 bases between them.

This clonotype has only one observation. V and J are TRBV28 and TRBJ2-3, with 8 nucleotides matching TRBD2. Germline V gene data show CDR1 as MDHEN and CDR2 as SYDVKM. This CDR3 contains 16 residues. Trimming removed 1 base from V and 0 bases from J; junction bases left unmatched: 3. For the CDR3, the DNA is TGTGCCAGCAGTTTATATAGCGGGGCTAGCACAGATACGCAGTATTTT. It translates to CASSLYSGASTDTQYF.

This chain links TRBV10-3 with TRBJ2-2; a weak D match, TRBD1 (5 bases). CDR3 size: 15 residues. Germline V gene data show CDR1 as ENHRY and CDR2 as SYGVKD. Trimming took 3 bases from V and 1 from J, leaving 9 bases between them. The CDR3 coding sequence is TGTGCCATCAGTGAAAGGGGTCTGAACACCGGGGAGCTGTTTTTT. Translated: CAISERGLNTGELFF.

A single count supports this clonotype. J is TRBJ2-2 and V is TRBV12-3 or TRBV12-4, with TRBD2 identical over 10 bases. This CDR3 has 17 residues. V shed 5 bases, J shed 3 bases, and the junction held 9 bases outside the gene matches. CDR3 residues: CASSRKASGSDTGELFF. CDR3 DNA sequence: TGTGCCAGCAGTCGGAAGGCTAGCGGGAGTGACACCGGGGAGCTGTTTTTT.

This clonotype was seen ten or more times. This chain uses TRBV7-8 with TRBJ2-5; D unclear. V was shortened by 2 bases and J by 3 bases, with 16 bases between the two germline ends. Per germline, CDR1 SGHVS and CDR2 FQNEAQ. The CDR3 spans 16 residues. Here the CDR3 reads CASSLHLYGSEETQYF. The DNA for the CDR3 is TGTGCCAGCAGCTTACATCTATACGGCAGTGAAGAGACCCAGTACTTC.

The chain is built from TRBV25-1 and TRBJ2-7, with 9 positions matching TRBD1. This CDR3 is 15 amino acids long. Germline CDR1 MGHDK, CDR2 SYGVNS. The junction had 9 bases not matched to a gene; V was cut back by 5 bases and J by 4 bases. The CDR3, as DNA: TGTGCCAGCAGTCCCCGGACAGGGGCCCTATACGAGCAGTACTTC. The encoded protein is CASSPRTGALYEQYF.

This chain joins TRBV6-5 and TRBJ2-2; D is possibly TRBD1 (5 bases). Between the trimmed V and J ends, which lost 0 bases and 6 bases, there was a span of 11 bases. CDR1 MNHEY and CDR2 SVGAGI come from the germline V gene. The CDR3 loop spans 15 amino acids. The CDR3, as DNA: TGTGCCAGCAGTTACTCGCAGCAGGGTCCCGGGGAGCTGTTTTTT. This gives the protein CASSYSQQGPGELFF.

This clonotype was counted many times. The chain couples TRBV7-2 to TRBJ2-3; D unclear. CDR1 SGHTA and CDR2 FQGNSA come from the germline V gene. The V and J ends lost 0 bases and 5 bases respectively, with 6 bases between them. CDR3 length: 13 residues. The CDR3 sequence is CASSLATRDTQYF. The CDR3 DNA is TGTGCCAGCAGCTTAGCGACGCGAGATACGCAGTATTTT.

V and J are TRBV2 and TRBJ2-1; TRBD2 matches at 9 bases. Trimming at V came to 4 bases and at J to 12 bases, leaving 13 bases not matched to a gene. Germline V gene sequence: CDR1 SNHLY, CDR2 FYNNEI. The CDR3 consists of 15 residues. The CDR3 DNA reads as TGTGCCAGCAGTGTCGCTAGCGGGACTTCTGTCGGGCAGTTCTTC. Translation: CASSVASGTSVGQFF. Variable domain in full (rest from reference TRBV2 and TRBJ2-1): EPEVTQTPSHQVTQMGQEVILRCVPISNHLYFYWYRQILGQKVEFLVSFYNNEISEKSEIFDDQFSVERPDGSNFTLKIRSTKLEDSAMYFCASSVASGTSVGQFFGPGTRLTVL.